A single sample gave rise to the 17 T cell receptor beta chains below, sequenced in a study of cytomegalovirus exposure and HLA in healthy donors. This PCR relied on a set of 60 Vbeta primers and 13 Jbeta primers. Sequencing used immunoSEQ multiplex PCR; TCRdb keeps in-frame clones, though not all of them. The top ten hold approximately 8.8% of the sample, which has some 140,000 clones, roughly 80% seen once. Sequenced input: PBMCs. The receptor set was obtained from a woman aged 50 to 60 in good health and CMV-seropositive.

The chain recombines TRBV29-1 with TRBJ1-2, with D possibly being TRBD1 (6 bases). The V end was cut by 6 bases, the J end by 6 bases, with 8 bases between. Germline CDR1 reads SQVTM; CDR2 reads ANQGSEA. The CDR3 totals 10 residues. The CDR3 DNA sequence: TGCAGCGTAGGGGGTGATGGCTACACCTTC. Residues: CSVGGDGYTF.

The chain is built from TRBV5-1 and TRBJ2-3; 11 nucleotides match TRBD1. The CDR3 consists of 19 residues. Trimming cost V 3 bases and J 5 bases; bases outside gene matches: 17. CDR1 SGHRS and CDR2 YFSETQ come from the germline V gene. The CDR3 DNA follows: TGCGCCAGCAGCTCACACCCCCGGACAGGGGGCCAGGAGAAAGATACGCAGTATTTT. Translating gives CASSSHPRTGGQEKDTQYF.

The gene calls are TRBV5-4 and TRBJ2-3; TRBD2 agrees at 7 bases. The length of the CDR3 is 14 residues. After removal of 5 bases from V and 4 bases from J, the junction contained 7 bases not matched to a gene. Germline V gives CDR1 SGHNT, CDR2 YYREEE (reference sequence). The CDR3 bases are TGTGCCAGCAGGTACCGCGGACTAGCAGATACGCAGTATTTT. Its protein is CASRYRGLADTQYF.

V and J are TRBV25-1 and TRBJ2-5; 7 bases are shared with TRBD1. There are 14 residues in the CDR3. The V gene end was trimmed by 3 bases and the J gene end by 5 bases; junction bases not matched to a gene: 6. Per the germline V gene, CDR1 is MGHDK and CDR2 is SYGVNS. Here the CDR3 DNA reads TGTGCCAGCAGTGATCGACAGGGATGGGAGACCCAGTACTTC. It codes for CASSDRQGWETQYF. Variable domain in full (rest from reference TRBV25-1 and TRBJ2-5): EADIYQTPRYLVIGTGKKITLECSQTMGHDKMYWYQQDPGMELHLIHYSYGVNSTEKGDLSSESTVSRIRTEHFPLTLESARPSHTSQYLCASSDRQGWETQYFGPGTRLLVL.

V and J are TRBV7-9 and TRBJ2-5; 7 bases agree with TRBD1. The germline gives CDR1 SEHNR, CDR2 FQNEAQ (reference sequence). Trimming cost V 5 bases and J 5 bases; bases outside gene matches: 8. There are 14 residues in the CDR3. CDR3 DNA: TGTGCCAGCAGCAGGGACAGCCCGAGGGAGACCCAGTACTTC. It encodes CASSRDSPRETQYF.

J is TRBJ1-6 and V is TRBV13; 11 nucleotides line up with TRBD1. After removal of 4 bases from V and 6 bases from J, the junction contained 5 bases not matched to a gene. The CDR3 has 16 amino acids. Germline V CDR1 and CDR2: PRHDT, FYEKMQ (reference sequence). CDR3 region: CASSSRDRGFNSPLHF. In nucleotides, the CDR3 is TGTGCCAGCAGCTCCCGGGACAGGGGGTTTAATTCACCCCTCCACTTT.

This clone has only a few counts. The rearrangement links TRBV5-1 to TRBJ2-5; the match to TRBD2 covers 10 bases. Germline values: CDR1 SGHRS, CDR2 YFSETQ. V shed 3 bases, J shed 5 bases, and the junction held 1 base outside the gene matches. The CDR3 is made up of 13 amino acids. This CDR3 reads CASSSTSGETQYF. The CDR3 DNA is TGCGCCAGCAGCTCGACTAGCGGGGAGACCCAGTACTTC.

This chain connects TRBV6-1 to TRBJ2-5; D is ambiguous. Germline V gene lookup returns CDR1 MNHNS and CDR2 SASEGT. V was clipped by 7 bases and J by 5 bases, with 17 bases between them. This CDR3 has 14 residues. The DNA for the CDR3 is TGTGCCAGCACCCAACTTGGGCTGCCGGAGACCCAGTACTTC. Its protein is CASTQLGLPETQYF.

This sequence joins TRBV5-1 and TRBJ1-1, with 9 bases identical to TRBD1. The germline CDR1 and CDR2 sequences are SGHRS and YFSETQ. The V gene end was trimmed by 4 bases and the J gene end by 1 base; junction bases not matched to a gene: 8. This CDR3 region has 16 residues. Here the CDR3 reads CASSPGQGNRNTEAFF. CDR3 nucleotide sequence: TGCGCCAGCAGCCCCGGACAGGGGAATAGGAACACTGAAGCTTTCTTT.

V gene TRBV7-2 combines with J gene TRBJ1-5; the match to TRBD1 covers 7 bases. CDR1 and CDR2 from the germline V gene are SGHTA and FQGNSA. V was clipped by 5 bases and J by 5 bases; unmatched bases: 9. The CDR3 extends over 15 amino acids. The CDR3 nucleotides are TGTGCCAGCAGCCGGAACTGGGACAGACATCAGCCCCAGCATTTT. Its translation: CASSRNWDRHQPQHF.

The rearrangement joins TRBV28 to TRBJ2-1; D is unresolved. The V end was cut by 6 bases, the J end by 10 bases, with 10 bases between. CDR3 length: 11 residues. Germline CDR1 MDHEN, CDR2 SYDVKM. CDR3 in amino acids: CASSLVHEQFF. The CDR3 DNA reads TGTGCCAGCAGCCTAGTCCACGAGCAGTTCTTC.

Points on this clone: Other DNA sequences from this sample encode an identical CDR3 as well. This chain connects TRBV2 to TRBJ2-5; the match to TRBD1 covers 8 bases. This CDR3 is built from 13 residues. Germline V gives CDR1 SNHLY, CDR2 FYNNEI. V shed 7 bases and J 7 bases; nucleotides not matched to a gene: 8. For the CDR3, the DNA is TGTGCCAGCATTGGACAGGGAGTGGGGACCCAGTACTTC. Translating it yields CASIGQGVGTQYF.

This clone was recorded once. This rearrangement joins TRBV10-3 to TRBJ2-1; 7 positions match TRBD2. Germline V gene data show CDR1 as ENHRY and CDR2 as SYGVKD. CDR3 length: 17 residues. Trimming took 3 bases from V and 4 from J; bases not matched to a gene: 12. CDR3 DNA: TGTGCCATCAGTGAACCTGTTGGGGGGGGGAGGTACAATGAGCAGTTCTTC. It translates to CAISEPVGGGRYNEQFF.

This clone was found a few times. This CDR3 reads CARKALGIETQYF. DNA for the CDR3: TGTGCCCGGAAGGCGCTAGGCATAGAGACCCAGTACTTC. This chain uses TRBV30 with TRBJ2-5, with unresolved D. The germline gives CDR1 GTSNPN, CDR2 SVGIG (reference sequence). CDR3 size: 13 residues. Trimming took 8 bases from V and 4 from J, leaving 17 bases between them.

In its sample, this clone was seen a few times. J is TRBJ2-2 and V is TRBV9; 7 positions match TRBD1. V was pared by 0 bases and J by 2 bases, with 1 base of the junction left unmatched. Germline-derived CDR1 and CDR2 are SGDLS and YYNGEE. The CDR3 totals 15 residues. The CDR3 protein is CASSVGDRNTGELFF. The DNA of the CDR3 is TGTGCCAGCAGCGTAGGGGACAGAAACACCGGGGAGCTGTTTTTT.

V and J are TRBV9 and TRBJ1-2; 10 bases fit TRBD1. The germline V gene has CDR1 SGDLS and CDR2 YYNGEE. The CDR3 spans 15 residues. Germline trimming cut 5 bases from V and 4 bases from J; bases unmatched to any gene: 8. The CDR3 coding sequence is TGTGCCAGCAGTGCTTTGGACAGGGGGAGCTATGGCTACACCTTC. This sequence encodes CASSALDRGSYGYTF. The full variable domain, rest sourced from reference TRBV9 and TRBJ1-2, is DSGVTQTPKHLITATGQRVTLRCSPRSGDLSVYWYQQSLDQGLQFLIQYYNGEERAKGNILERFSAQQFPDLHSELNLSSLELGDSALYFCASSALDRGSYGYTFGSGTRLTVV.

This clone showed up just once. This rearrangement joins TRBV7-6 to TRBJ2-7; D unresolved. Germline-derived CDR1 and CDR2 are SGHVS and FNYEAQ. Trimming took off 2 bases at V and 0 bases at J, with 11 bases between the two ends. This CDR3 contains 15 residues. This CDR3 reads CASSLFQDSSYEQYF. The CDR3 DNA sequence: TGTGCCAGCAGCTTATTTCAAGATAGCTCCTACGAGCAGTACTTC.